This T cell receptor (beta chain) was sequenced during a study of blood T cell repertoires in COVID-19. On the study more broadly: Sample material is recorded as cDNA or gDNA derived from T cells, B-cell-depleted T cells, or PBMCs.

Original processing notes: The authors estimated nucleated cell counts from reference gene primer amplification. Repertoires were generated with immunoSEQ multiplex PCR, while TCRdb's copy carries only in-frame clones and drops some. The V and J calls and clone size are taken from that table; D and trimming were inferred from the DNA. The sample lists roughly 79,000 clones, roughly 82% seen once, with approximately 7% in the top ten. The TCR was taken from a human donor in a cohort sampled during active COVID-19. Sample: peripheral blood.

CDR3 region: CASGTGPTLGTQYF. The CDR3 nucleotides read TGTGCCAGCGGGACAGGGCCTACTTTAGGGACCCAGTACTTC. The chain uses TRBV6-5 and TRBJ2-5; 9 bases fit TRBD1. This CDR3 contains 14 residues. V gave up 8 bases and J gave up 7 bases; unmatched junction bases: 11. Germline V CDR1 and CDR2: MNHEY, SVGAGI.